This T cell receptor beta chain was recorded in a study of blood T cell repertoires in COVID-19. On the study more broadly: Some COVID-19 samples were acute and others convalescent; all came from the United States, Italy and Spain.

For recovered donors of Cohort 3, there were two negative PCRs, clearance, or symptom resolution. Original methodology: Cell counts per sample came from amplifying reference gene primers. Generated by immunoSEQ multiplex PCR, the TCRdb table keeps only in-frame clones and is missing some. V and J calls and clone size are as listed in that table; D and trimming were resolved from the DNA. This table has about 330,000 clones, roughly nine tenths appearing once. The material sequenced was PBMCs or T cells enriched from blood (not recorded which). This receptor was identified in a woman in her twenties or thirties who had recovered from COVID-19.

CDR3 loop: CASSQEASGLNEQFF. CDR3 DNA sequence: TGCGCCAGCAGCCAAGAGGCTAGCGGGTTGAATGAGCAGTTCTTC. The chain employs TRBV4-1 and TRBJ2-1, with 8 positions matching TRBD2. The V segment lost 0 bases and the J segment 7 bases; nucleotides outside the gene matches: 5. This CDR3 has 15 residues. Germline loops: CDR1 MGHRA, CDR2 YSYEKL.